This is a list of T cell receptor beta chains from one sample in a study of T cell responses to AZD1222 COVID-19 vaccine. Using immunoSEQ multiplex PCR, the repertoire was profiled, and TCRdb retains in-frame clones only, with some absent. Among roughly 260,000 clones listed, 80% to 95% were seen once. Sequenced material: peripheral blood, taken on day 0 of AZD1222 vaccination. These receptor sequences come from an adult in good health. Both conserved end residues are part of each CDR3. Fields, in order: J gene, V gene, clone size, D gene, CDR3 DNA, CDR3 protein. A D gene is named only where the DNA matches it firmly. Clone size appears in some rows only: once, few, many, or a class for an expanded clone.

>TRBJ2-5|TRBV6-2/TRBV6-3|NA|NA
TGTGCCAGCAGCCCATCCACTAGCTCGGTACAAGAGACCCAGTACTTC
CASSPSTSSVQETQYF
>TRBJ1-1|TRBV27|NA|NA
TGTGCCAGCAGTGACAGACATTTTCTTCTAAGTAGTGCTGAAGCTTTCTTT
CASSDRHFLLSSAEAFF
>TRBJ2-7|TRBV15|once|NA
TGTGCCACCAGCAACTCTTCGGCGGGGAACTCCTACGAGCAGTACTTC
CATSNSSAGNSYEQYF
>TRBJ1-3|TRBV28|NA|NA
TGTGCCAGCAGTTTATGGCAAGGAAACACCATATATTTT
CASSLWQGNTIYF
>TRBJ2-3|TRBV5-1|NA|TRBD2
TGCGCCAGCAGCTATGGACTAGCGGGTGCAGATACGCAGTATTTT
CASSYGLAGADTQYF
>TRBJ1-2|TRBV6-5|NA|NA
TGTGCCAGCAGTCCAAACGGAAGTACTATTCGGGGCTACACCTTC
CASSPNGSTIRGYTF
>TRBJ2-7|TRBV9|NA|TRBD1
TGTGCCAGCAGCGAGGGACAGGGGAGCTCCTACGAGCAGTACTTC
CASSEGQGSSYEQYF
>TRBJ2-5|TRBV5-1|NA|TRBD2
TGCGCCAGCAGCTTGCTGGTCGGGAGGCAAGAGACCCAGTACTTC
CASSLLVGRQETQYF
>TRBJ1-2|TRBV29-1|NA|TRBD1
TGCAGCGTCGCTAAGGCACAGGGGTATGGCTACACCTTC
CSVAKAQGYGYTF
>TRBJ2-2|TRBV6-2/TRBV6-3|NA|TRBD2
TGTGCCAGCAGTTACTCGACTAGCGGGAGATACCGTTACACCGGGGAGCTGTTTTTT
CASSYSTSGRYRYTGELFF
>TRBJ2-3|TRBV24-1|NA|TRBD1
TGTGCCACCAGTGTTCCCGGACAGGGCACGCAGTATTTT
CATSVPGQGTQYF
>TRBJ2-1|TRBV11-3|NA|NA
TGTGCCAGCAGCTTAGATAGCTACAATGAGCAGTTCTTC
CASSLDSYNEQFF
>TRBJ2-7|TRBV7-3|NA|NA
TGTGCCAGCAGCTTAACGGCCGGGGTTCACGAGCAGTACTTC
CASSLTAGVHEQYF
>TRBJ2-7|TRBV20-1|NA|NA
TGCAGTGCTAGAGAGAACTACGAGCAGTACTTC
CSARENYEQYF
>TRBJ1-2|TRBV7-2|NA|NA
TGTGCCAGCAGCTTAGCCCCGAGGGTCGGCTACACCTTC
CASSLAPRVGYTF
>TRBJ1-4|TRBV11-2|NA|NA
TGTGCCAGCAGCTTAGGGCAGGGTACGGCAACTAATGAAAAACTGTTTTTT
CASSLGQGTATNEKLFF
>TRBJ2-5|TRBV5-4|NA|TRBD1
TGTGCCAGCAGCCGACAGGGGGCTGAGACCCAGTACTTC
CASSRQGAETQYF
>TRBJ1-2|TRBV3-1/TRBV3-2|NA|NA
TGTGCCAGTGGGACGGCATATGGCTACACCTTC
CASGTAYGYTF
>TRBJ2-7|TRBV7-3|NA|TRBD2
TGTGCCAGCGTAGCTAGCGGGGGCTACTACGAGCAGTACTTC
CASVASGGYYEQYF
>TRBJ1-3|TRBV9|NA|TRBD1
TGTGCCAGCAGCCCTAGGACAGGGCTAGGAAACACCATATATTTT
CASSPRTGLGNTIYF
>TRBJ2-1|TRBV7-3|NA|TRBD2
TGTGCCAGCAGCCGAACTAGCGGGGGGGCCCATGAGCAGTTCTTC
CASSRTSGGAHEQFF
>TRBJ2-1|TRBV27|NA|NA
TGTGCCAGCAGTTTAACCCGAAATGGAGAGAAGTTCTTC
CASSLTRNGEKFF
>TRBJ1-1|TRBV4-2|NA|TRBD1
TGTGCCAGCGGACAGGACAGGTCCACTGAAGCTTTCTTT
CASGQDRSTEAFF
>TRBJ1-2|TRBV28|NA|NA
TGTGCCAGCAGTTTAGGGTCCTATGGCTACACCTTC
CASSLGSYGYTF
>TRBJ1-4|TRBV6-5|few|NA
TGTGCCAGCAGTTACTCTTCGACAGTTTATGGAAAACTGTTTTTT
CASSYSSTVYGKLFF
>TRBJ1-3|TRBV19|NA|NA
TGTGCCAGTAGCGGTCGGGACACCCCCGGAGGGCTCTCTGGAAACACCATATATTTT
CASSGRDTPGGLSGNTIYF